Presented here are 21 T cell receptor beta chains from one specimen sequenced in a study of PD-1 blockade in classical Hodgkin lymphoma. Every patient had relapsed following autologous stem cell transplantation, and cohorts differed in brentuximab vedotin exposure. Clones were sequenced by immunoSEQ multiplex PCR, and TCRdb holds only the in-frame ones, with some missing. The sample contains some 30,000 clones, 70% of which appear only once. Sequences were derived from peripheral blood mononuclear cells (PBMCs), sampled before the second cycle of nivolumab. Every receptor here comes from a human donor with classical Hodgkin lymphoma.

The genes are TRBV28 and TRBJ2-2; 9 bases fit TRBD2. The CDR3 covers 16 residues. The ends lost 6 bases at V and 2 bases at J; junction bases unmatched: 7. Germline V gene data show CDR1 as MDHEN and CDR2 as SYDVKM. CDR3 amino acids: CASRPTSGLNTGELFF. The CDR3, as DNA: TGTGCCAGCAGACCGACTAGCGGACTAAACACCGGGGAGCTGTTTTTT.

This clone appeared once. The genes are TRBV6-1 and TRBJ2-5; D gene ambiguous. The germline gives CDR1 MNHNS, CDR2 SASEGT. The V and J ends lost 8 bases and 1 base respectively, with 17 bases between them. This CDR3 has 15 amino acids. CDR3 amino acids: CASGWLRGVQETQYF. As DNA, the CDR3 is TGTGCCAGCGGTTGGTTGCGAGGAGTCCAAGAGACCCAGTACTTC.

This clone was seen once. The chain carries TRBV9 and TRBJ2-2; D unresolved. The germline V and J ends were trimmed by 0 bases and 5 bases, with 14 bases remaining between them. Germline V lookup: CDR1 SGDLS, CDR2 YYNGEE. The CDR3 consists of 16 residues. The CDR3 DNA reads TGTGCCAGCAGCGTAGTGGGTAGCCGTAAGACCGGGGAGCTGTTTTTT. Its translation: CASSVVGSRKTGELFF.

This CDR3 is CASSPGGTTQYF. The DNA for the CDR3 is TGTGCCAGCAGCCCAGGCGGGACCACCCAGTACTTC. The rearrangement links TRBV7-2 to TRBJ2-5; D possibly corresponds to TRBD2 (6 bases). Germline V gene sequence: CDR1 SGHTA, CDR2 FQGNSA. The CDR3 is made up of 12 amino acids. Trimming took 5 bases from V and 8 from J, leaving 12 bases between them.

The V call is TRBV2, the J call TRBJ2-5; TRBD1 aligns across 7 bases. V was clipped by 8 bases and J by 1 base; unmatched bases: 7. The CDR3 is 14 residues long. Germline CDR1 SNHLY, CDR2 FYNNEI. The CDR3 reads CASCRRQGQETQYF. CDR3 nucleotides: TGTGCCAGCTGTCGCAGACAGGGCCAAGAGACCCAGTACTTC.

This clone showed up just once. The gene calls are TRBV5-1 and TRBJ2-3; 10 nucleotides align to TRBD2. CDR1 is SGHRS, CDR2 YFSETQ, per germline. CDR3 length: 18 residues. The junction had 24 bases not matched to a gene; V was cut back by 4 bases and J by 13 bases. CDR3 sequence reads: CASSPQTGTSASRGRKYF. The CDR3 DNA reads as TGCGCCAGCAGCCCCCAGACGGGGACTAGCGCTTCTAGGGGGCGTAAGTATTTT.

The table lists this clone with a few counts. The chain uses TRBV28 and TRBJ2-3; 7 bases agree with TRBD2. Looked up from germline, CDR1 is MDHEN and CDR2 is SYDVKM. This CDR3 is built from 16 residues. Germline trimming cut 3 bases from V and 0 bases from J; bases unmatched to any gene: 6. CDR3 in amino acids: CASSFLAVTSTDTQYF. The CDR3 nucleotides read TGTGCCAGCAGTTTTCTAGCGGTGACTAGCACAGATACGCAGTATTTT.

In its sample, this clone is medium-sized. The genes are TRBV27 and TRBJ1-2; D possibly corresponds to TRBD1 (6 bases). Germline assignment: CDR1 MNHEY and CDR2 SMNVEV (reference sequence). The CDR3 covers 12 residues. V was cut by 7 bases and J by 8 bases, with 14 bases left in between. The CDR3 is CASIGTPEGYTF. CDR3 bases: TGTGCCAGCATCGGGACACCCGAGGGCTACACCTTC.

This clone was seen a single time. This CDR3 reads CASRGARSSNQPQHF. CDR3 sequence (DNA): TGTGCCAGCAGGGGGGCCAGGAGTAGCAATCAGCCCCAGCATTTT. The gene calls are TRBV6-1 and TRBJ1-5; a possible D gene is TRBD1 (6 bases). The length of the CDR3 is 15 residues. Trimming shortened V by 6 bases and J by 0 bases, and 12 bases separated the two germline ends. Germline V gene data show CDR1 as MNHNS and CDR2 as SASEGT.

This clone was counted a few times. This rearrangement joins TRBV2 to TRBJ2-3, with 8 bases matching TRBD2. CDR1 and CDR2 from the germline V gene are SNHLY and FYNNEI. V gave up 3 bases and J gave up 4 bases; unmatched junction bases: 6. There are 15 residues in the CDR3. CDR3 in DNA: TGTGCCAGCAGTGAGGGACGGGGGGGCCCAGATACGCAGTATTTT. Translation gives CASSEGRGGPDTQYF.

V usage is TRBV5-1 and J usage is TRBJ2-2, with D perhaps matching TRBD1 (6 bases). The CDR3 extends over 14 amino acids. CDR1 and CDR2 from the germline V gene are SGHRS and YFSETQ. V lost 4 bases to trimming and J lost 4 bases, with 11 bases between them. CDR3 in DNA: TGCGCCAGCAGCCAAAGGACAGCCACCGGGGAGCTGTTTTTT. Translated, it gives CASSQRTATGELFF.

The chain carries TRBV2 and TRBJ2-5, with TRBD1 identical over 9 bases. CDR1 SNHLY and CDR2 FYNNEI come from the germline V gene. V trimming: 6 bases; J trimming: 6 bases; junction bases outside the gene matches: 11. The CDR3 contains 15 residues. Here the CDR3 reads CASSSRDRVVKTQYF. The DNA for the CDR3 is TGTGCCAGCAGCTCTCGGGACAGGGTGGTGAAGACCCAGTACTTC.

The chain combines TRBV11-2 with TRBJ1-1; D remains unclear. The length of the CDR3 is 15 residues. CDR1 is SGHAT, CDR2 FQNNGV, per germline. Deletions cut 2 bases from V and 1 base from J, with 11 bases between. CDR3 nucleotides: TGTGCCAGCAGCTTAAGGGTTTCAGCGAACACTGAAGCTTTCTTT. Its protein product is CASSLRVSANTEAFF.

The V gene is TRBV28, the J gene TRBJ2-5, with TRBD2 identical over 7 bases. CDR1 MDHEN and CDR2 SYDVKM come from the germline V gene. This CDR3 contains 17 residues. Unmatched junction bases numbered 12, after V lost 2 bases and J lost 3 bases. The CDR3 DNA reads as TGTGCCAGCAGTTTACCGGAGGGGCGGGGGACGAAAGAGACCCAGTACTTC. The encoded protein is CASSLPEGRGTKETQYF.

The V and J genes are TRBV19 and TRBJ2-2, with D unresolved. The CDR3 extends over 15 amino acids. V dropped 3 bases and J dropped 3 bases, with 11 bases sitting between them. Germline lookup yields CDR1 LNHDA and CDR2 SQIVND (reference sequence). CDR3: CASSILGWDTGELFF. The CDR3 coding sequence is TGTGCCAGTAGTATTTTGGGGTGGGACACCGGGGAGCTGTTTTTT.

A note on this clone: This sample includes further DNA sequences coding for the same CDR3. This chain joins TRBV19 and TRBJ1-3; no firm D call. V lost 6 bases and J lost 0, with 6 bases in between. Looked up from germline, CDR1 is LNHDA and CDR2 is SQIVND (reference sequence). The CDR3 runs to 13 residues. CDR3 amino acids: CASSLLSGNTIYF. The DNA for the CDR3 is TGTGCCAGTAGCCTCCTCTCTGGAAACACCATATATTTT.

This sequence joins TRBV6-1 and TRBJ2-1, with D perhaps TRBD2 (6 bases). V shed 7 bases and J shed 4 bases, with 14 bases lying between them. The CDR3 contains 14 residues. In germline, CDR1 is MNHNS, CDR2 SASEGT. In DNA form, the CDR3 reads TGTGCCAGCATAAGGGACTGGGAGTACAATGAGCAGTTCTTC. As protein: CASIRDWEYNEQFF.

This clone has more than one count but fewer than ten. The rearrangement joins TRBV25-1 to TRBJ1-1; tentatively, D is TRBD1 (6 bases). Per germline, CDR1 MGHDK and CDR2 SYGVNS. The V and J ends lost 3 bases and 1 base respectively, with 9 bases between them. The CDR3 is 14 residues long. CDR3 region: CASSDAGANTEAFF. The CDR3 bases are TGTGCCAGCAGTGATGCAGGGGCGAACACTGAAGCTTTCTTT.

The chain uses TRBV19 and TRBJ2-1; D ambiguous. V was trimmed by 5 bases and J by 8 bases, leaving 10 bases between them. This CDR3 contains 12 residues. Germline V CDR1 and CDR2: LNHDA, SQIVND (reference sequence). As DNA, the CDR3 is TGTGCCAGTAGTTTCCTAGGATATGAGCAGTTCTTC. Translated, it gives CASSFLGYEQFF.

This chain uses TRBV18 with TRBJ2-2; 9 bases agree with TRBD1. The CDR3 has 18 amino acids. Germline CDR1 KGHSH, CDR2 LQKENI. The V and J ends lost 3 bases and 4 bases, in that order; junction bases with no gene match: 12. CDR3 sequence (DNA): TGTGCCAGCTCACCTTCTCCTGGGACAGGGCTTGGCACCGGGGAGCTGTTTTTT. This sequence encodes CASSPSPGTGLGTGELFF.

This chain uses TRBV29-1 with TRBJ2-7, with 13 bases identical to TRBD2. The V and J ends lost 5 bases and 3 bases, in that order; junction bases with no gene match: 7. The CDR3 totals 15 residues. Germline CDR1 is SQVTM and CDR2 is ANQGSEA. Here the CDR3 reads CSVREGLAGIYEQYF. The CDR3 DNA follows: TGCAGCGTTCGTGAGGGACTAGCGGGGATCTACGAGCAGTACTTC.